Listed below are T cell receptor beta chains from one sample, sequenced in a study of shared clonotypes between healthy human individuals. Produced via immunoSEQ multiplex PCR; TCRdb's table is partial and in-frame only. This table holds approximately 1,500,000 clones, 95% to 99% found once. Material: naive CD4+ T cells sorted from blood. These TCRs come from a man aged 30 to 39 in good health. The CDR3 runs from the conserved cysteine through the conserved F or W. Fields, in order: clone size, D gene, J gene, V gene, CDR3 DNA, CDR3 protein. A D gene is named only where the DNA matches it firmly. Clone size is stated in some rows and not others, as once, few, many or a class when expanded.

clone size: -; D gene: TRBD1; J gene: TRBJ2-5; V gene: TRBV30; CDR3 DNA: TGTGCCTGGAGGCGATCCCGGGACAGGGTTCAGACCCAGTACTTC; CDR3 protein: CAWRRSRDRVQTQYF
clone size: -; D gene: -; J gene: TRBJ2-1; V gene: TRBV4-1; CDR3 DNA: TGCGCCAGCAGCCAAGGGGTAAGGACCTCAAAGGGTAATGAGCAGTTCTTC; CDR3 protein: CASSQGVRTSKGNEQFF
clone size: -; D gene: -; J gene: TRBJ1-5; V gene: TRBV19; CDR3 DNA: TGTGCCAGTAGTCCCGAAGGGGAGGGAAATCAGCCCCAGCATTTT; CDR3 protein: CASSPEGEGNQPQHF
clone size: -; D gene: TRBD1; J gene: TRBJ2-1; V gene: TRBV29-1; CDR3 DNA: TGCAGCGTTCGACAGGGTCGTGAGCAGTTCTTC; CDR3 protein: CSVRQGREQFF
clone size: once; D gene: -; J gene: TRBJ1-1; V gene: TRBV6-4; CDR3 DNA: TGTGCCACCTCTACCGACCAGGGAACTGAAGCTTTCTTT; CDR3 protein: CATSTDQGTEAFF
clone size: -; D gene: TRBD2; J gene: TRBJ2-7; V gene: TRBV6-6; CDR3 DNA: TGTGCCAGCAGAGTAGCGGGAGGAGCCTTCTACGAGCAGTACTTC; CDR3 protein: CASRVAGGAFYEQYF
clone size: once; D gene: -; J gene: TRBJ2-3; V gene: TRBV19; CDR3 DNA: TGTGCCAGTGGACGGGGCACAGATACGCAGTATTTT; CDR3 protein: CASGRGTDTQYF
clone size: once; D gene: -; J gene: TRBJ1-1; V gene: TRBV12-5; CDR3 DNA: TGTGCTAGTGGTTTGGTTACAGGAACTGAAGCTTTCTTT; CDR3 protein: CASGLVTGTEAFF
clone size: -; D gene: -; J gene: TRBJ2-7; V gene: TRBV7-9; CDR3 DNA: TGTGCCAGCAGCAACGTACGTGAGCAGTACTTC; CDR3 protein: CASSNVREQYF
clone size: -; D gene: TRBD1; J gene: TRBJ1-5; V gene: TRBV10-3; CDR3 DNA: TGTGCCATCAACAGAGACAGGGACCAGCCCCAGCATTTT; CDR3 protein: CAINRDRDQPQHF
clone size: -; D gene: -; J gene: TRBJ2-5; V gene: TRBV19; CDR3 DNA: TGTGCCAGTAGGCTGACAGGAGCCCAAGAGACCCAGTACTTC; CDR3 protein: CASRLTGAQETQYF
clone size: -; D gene: TRBD2; J gene: TRBJ2-5; V gene: TRBV5-1; CDR3 DNA: TGCGCCAGCAGCCCCGCCGGGACTAGTAAAGAGACCCAGTACTTC; CDR3 protein: CASSPAGTSKETQYF
clone size: -; D gene: TRBD1; J gene: TRBJ1-5; V gene: TRBV18; CDR3 DNA: TGTGCCAGCTCACCAGGGGGGGACAGGAGCAATCAGCCCCAGCATTTT; CDR3 protein: CASSPGGDRSNQPQHF
clone size: -; D gene: -; J gene: TRBJ2-4; V gene: TRBV5-4; CDR3 DNA: TGTGCCAGCAGCAATTTGGGGGCGGGTGAAACCAAAAACATTCAGTACTTC; CDR3 protein: CASSNLGAGETKNIQYF
clone size: -; D gene: TRBD2; J gene: TRBJ2-7; V gene: TRBV18; CDR3 DNA: TGTGCCAGCTCACCACTTAGCGGGAGGAATGAAAACGAGCAGTACTTC; CDR3 protein: CASSPLSGRNENEQYF
clone size: -; D gene: -; J gene: TRBJ2-2; V gene: TRBV5-4; CDR3 DNA: TGTGCCAGCAGCTTGGGGAGCAGAAGGTCCTTCGCGAACACCGGGGAGCTGTTTTTT; CDR3 protein: CASSLGSRRSFANTGELFF
clone size: -; D gene: -; J gene: TRBJ1-2; V gene: TRBV4-2; CDR3 DNA: TGTGCCAGCAGCCAAGGAACAGGGTTCGACTATGGCTACACCTTC; CDR3 protein: CASSQGTGFDYGYTF
clone size: -; D gene: -; J gene: TRBJ1-4; V gene: TRBV2; CDR3 DNA: TGTGCCAGCAGGACACGGGAAGCAACTAATGAAAAACTGTTTTTT; CDR3 protein: CASRTREATNEKLFF
clone size: -; D gene: -; J gene: TRBJ1-1; V gene: TRBV12-5; CDR3 DNA: TGTGCTAGTGGTTTAGTTGTGGGGGGCCTCACTGAAGCTTTCTTT; CDR3 protein: CASGLVVGGLTEAFF
clone size: -; D gene: -; J gene: TRBJ1-3; V gene: TRBV19; CDR3 DNA: TGTGCCGGCAGGGGTGGAAACACCATATATTTT; CDR3 protein: CAGRGGNTIYF
clone size: -; D gene: -; J gene: TRBJ1-5; V gene: TRBV28; CDR3 DNA: TGTGCCAGCAGTTCCCGGTGGAGGGTCGGGCAGCCCCAGCATTTT; CDR3 protein: CASSSRWRVGQPQHF
clone size: -; D gene: -; J gene: TRBJ2-3; V gene: TRBV6-5; CDR3 DNA: TGTGCCAGCAGTTATACTATCAGCACAGATACGCAGTATTTT; CDR3 protein: CASSYTISTDTQYF
clone size: once; D gene: -; J gene: TRBJ2-4; V gene: TRBV29-1; CDR3 DNA: TGCAGCGTCGGGATACTAGGGAACATTCAGTACTTC; CDR3 protein: CSVGILGNIQYF
clone size: -; D gene: -; J gene: TRBJ2-7; V gene: TRBV11-2; CDR3 DNA: TGTGCCAGCAGCGTTAGGGGGTTGTCGACAGCGCTAGTCTACGAGCAGTACTTC; CDR3 protein: CASSVRGLSTALVYEQYF
clone size: once; D gene: TRBD1; J gene: TRBJ2-7; V gene: TRBV28; CDR3 DNA: TGTGCCACCACAGCAGGGGGCTACGAGCAGTACTTC; CDR3 protein: CATTAGGYEQYF
clone size: once; D gene: -; J gene: TRBJ1-5; V gene: TRBV27; CDR3 DNA: TGTGCCAGCAGTTTTGCTTGGGCAGGACGTAGTCAGCCCCAGCATTTT; CDR3 protein: CASSFAWAGRSQPQHF
clone size: -; D gene: -; J gene: TRBJ2-3; V gene: TRBV29-1; CDR3 DNA: TGCAGCGCCGATCTCGGACTCAAGGGCCCAGATACGCAGTATTTT; CDR3 protein: CSADLGLKGPDTQYF
clone size: -; D gene: TRBD1; J gene: TRBJ1-2; V gene: TRBV18; CDR3 DNA: TGTGCCAGCTCACGGAAGGACAGGGCACTCTCTAACTATGGCTACACCTTC; CDR3 protein: CASSRKDRALSNYGYTF
clone size: -; D gene: -; J gene: TRBJ1-4; V gene: TRBV27; CDR3 DNA: TGTGCCAGCAGTAAACGGGGTTTCCGGGAAAAACTGTTTTTT; CDR3 protein: CASSKRGFREKLFF